This TCR beta chain was sequenced during a study of glioma-infiltrating T cells after dendritic cell vaccination. Study context: Autologous tumor lysate-pulsed dendritic cell vaccination was given between the early 2000s and the early 2010s.

Time point specified: after dendritic cell vaccination, including at tumor progression/relapse. Assay: immunoSEQ multiplex PCR; the TCRdb copy retains only in-frame clones and omits some. The table includes some 91,000 clones, about 81% detected once. The length of the CDR3 is 16 residues. In germline, CDR1 is LGHNT, CDR2 FRNRAP. V was trimmed by 4 bases and J by 0 bases, leaving 15 bases between them. This specimen consisted of blood, obtained after dendritic cell vaccination. This chain connects TRBV12-5 to TRBJ1-1; D might be TRBD1 (5 bases). The receptor's source is a human donor with glioblastoma. The CDR3 here is CASGSPGGTLNTEAFF. CDR3 coding DNA: TGTGCTAGTGGTTCCCCCGGGGGAACCCTGAACACTGAAGCTTTCTTT.